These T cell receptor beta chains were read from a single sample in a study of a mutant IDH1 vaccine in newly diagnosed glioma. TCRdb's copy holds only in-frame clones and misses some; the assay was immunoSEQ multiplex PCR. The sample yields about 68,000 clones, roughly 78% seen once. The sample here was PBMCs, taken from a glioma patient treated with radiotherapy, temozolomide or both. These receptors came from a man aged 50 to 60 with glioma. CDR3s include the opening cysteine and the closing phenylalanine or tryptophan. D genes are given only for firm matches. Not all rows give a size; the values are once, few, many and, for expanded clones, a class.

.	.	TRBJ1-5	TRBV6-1	CASSDTFGQPQHF	TGTGCCAGCAGTGATACGTTCGGGCAGCCCCAGCATTTT
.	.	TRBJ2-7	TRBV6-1	CASMETSYEQYF	TGTGCCAGCATGGAGACCTCCTACGAGCAGTACTTC
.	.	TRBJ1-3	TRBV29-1	CSVGSGTGGNTIYF	TGCAGCGTTGGATCGGGGACGGGAGGAAACACCATATATTTT
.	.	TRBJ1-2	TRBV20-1	CSVTTGDGYTF	TGCAGTGTCACTACGGGGGATGGCTACACCTTC
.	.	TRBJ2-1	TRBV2	CASSEDGGAYNEQFF	TGTGCCAGCAGTGAAGATGGTGGGGCCTACAATGAGCAGTTCTTC
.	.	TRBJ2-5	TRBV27	CASGWAGRAGETQYF	TGTGCCAGCGGATGGGCGGGCAGGGCGGGAGAGACCCAGTACTTC
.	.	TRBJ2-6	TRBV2	CASTLDGANVLTF	TGTGCCAGCACCCTGGATGGGGCCAACGTCCTGACTTTC
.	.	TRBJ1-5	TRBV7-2	CASSHSNQPQHF	TGTGCCAGCAGCCATAGCAATCAGCCCCAGCATTTT
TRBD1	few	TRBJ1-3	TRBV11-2	CASSVDRGDTIYF	TGTGCCAGCAGCGTGGACAGGGGTGACACCATATATTTT
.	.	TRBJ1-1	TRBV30	CAWDAGGLGDTEAFF	TGTGCCTGGGACGCGGGGGGACTCGGGGACACTGAAGCTTTCTTT
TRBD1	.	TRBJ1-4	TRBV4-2	CASSLPGQGDEKLFF	TGTGCCAGCAGCCTACCGGGACAGGGAGATGAAAAACTGTTTTTT
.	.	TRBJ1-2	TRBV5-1	CASSLVPRDGYTF	TGCGCCAGCAGCTTGGTTCCCAGGGACGGCTACACCTTC
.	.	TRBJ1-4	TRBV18	CASSPDGKVLFF	TGTGCCAGCTCACCCGACGGAAAAGTACTGTTTTTT
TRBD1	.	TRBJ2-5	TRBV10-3	CAISESRQGAGETQYF	TGTGCCATCAGTGAGTCGAGGCAGGGGGCAGGGGAGACCCAGTACTTC
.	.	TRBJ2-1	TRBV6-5	CASSKGAPLEQFF	TGTGCCAGCAGTAAAGGAGCCCCGCTTGAGCAGTTCTTC
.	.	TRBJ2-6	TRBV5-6	CASSLKLSSGANVLTF	TGTGCCAGCAGCTTGAAGCTAAGCTCTGGGGCCAACGTCCTGACTTTC
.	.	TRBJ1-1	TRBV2	CASTVGTENTEAFF	TGTGCCAGCACCGTGGGGACGGAGAACACTGAAGCTTTCTTT
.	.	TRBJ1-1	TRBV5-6	CASSLTGPATEAFF	TGTGCCAGCAGCTTGACAGGGCCTGCTACTGAAGCTTTCTTT
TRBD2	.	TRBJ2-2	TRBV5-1	CASSLSAGDGGELFF	TGCGCCAGCAGCTTAAGTGCGGGGGACGGCGGGGAGCTGTTTTTT
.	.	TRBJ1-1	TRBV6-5	CASSYSKLNTEAFF	TGTGCCAGCAGTTACTCGAAATTGAACACTGAAGCTTTCTTT
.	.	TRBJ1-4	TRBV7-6	CASSPREDEKLFF	TGTGCCAGCAGCCCTCGGGAAGATGAAAAACTGTTTTTT
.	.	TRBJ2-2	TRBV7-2	CASSLWGNTGELFF	TGTGCCAGCAGCTTATGGGGGAACACCGGGGAGCTGTTTTTT
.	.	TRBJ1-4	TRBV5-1	CASSLGQTNEKLFF	TGCGCCAGCAGCTTGGGTCAGACAAATGAAAAACTGTTTTTT
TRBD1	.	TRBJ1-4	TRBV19	CASSITASGGEKLFF	TGTGCCAGTAGTATAACGGCGTCAGGGGGTGAAAAACTGTTTTTT
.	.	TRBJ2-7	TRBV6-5	CASSYTDRVGIYEQYF	TGTGCCAGCAGTTATACCGACCGGGTGGGAATCTACGAGCAGTACTTC
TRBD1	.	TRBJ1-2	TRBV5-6	CASSPPTGVDYGYTF	TGTGCCAGCAGCCCTCCCACAGGGGTGGACTATGGCTACACCTTC
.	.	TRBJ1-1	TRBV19	CASSIGQQNTEAFF	TGTGCCAGTAGTATAGGGCAACAGAACACTGAAGCTTTCTTT
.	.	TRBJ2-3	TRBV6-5	CASSPDSFRDTQYF	TGTGCCAGCAGCCCCGACAGTTTTAGAGATACGCAGTATTTT
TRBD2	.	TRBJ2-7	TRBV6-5	CASSSTSGGLEQYF	TGTGCCAGCAGTTCAACTAGCGGGGGACTCGAGCAGTACTTC
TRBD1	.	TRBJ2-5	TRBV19	CASSTGQGAGETQYF	TGTGCCAGTAGTACGGGACAGGGGGCCGGTGAGACCCAGTACTTC
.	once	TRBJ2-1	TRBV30	CAWSVQGNEQFF	TGTGCCTGGAGTGTACAAGGAAATGAGCAGTTCTTC
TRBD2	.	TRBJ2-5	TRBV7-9	CASSPWTSGGSQETQYF	TGTGCCAGCAGCCCATGGACTAGCGGGGGTTCCCAAGAGACCCAGTACTTC
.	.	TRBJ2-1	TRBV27	CASSLSIQGEQFF	TGTGCCAGCAGTTTATCGATACAGGGTGAGCAGTTCTTC
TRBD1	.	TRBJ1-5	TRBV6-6	CASSSPGQGGQPQHF	TGTGCCAGCAGTTCTCCGGGACAGGGGGGTCAGCCCCAGCATTTT